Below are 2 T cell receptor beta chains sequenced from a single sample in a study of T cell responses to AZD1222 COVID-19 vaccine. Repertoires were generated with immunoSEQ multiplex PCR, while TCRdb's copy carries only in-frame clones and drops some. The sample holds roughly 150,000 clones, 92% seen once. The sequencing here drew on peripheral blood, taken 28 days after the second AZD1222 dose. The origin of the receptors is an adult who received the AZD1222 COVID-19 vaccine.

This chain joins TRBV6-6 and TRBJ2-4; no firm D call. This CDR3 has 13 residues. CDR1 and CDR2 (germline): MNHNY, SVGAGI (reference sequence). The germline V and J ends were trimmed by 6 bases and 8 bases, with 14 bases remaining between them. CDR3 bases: TGTGCCAGCAGCGCAGCAATGACTGACATTCAGTACTTC. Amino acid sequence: CASSAAMTDIQYF.

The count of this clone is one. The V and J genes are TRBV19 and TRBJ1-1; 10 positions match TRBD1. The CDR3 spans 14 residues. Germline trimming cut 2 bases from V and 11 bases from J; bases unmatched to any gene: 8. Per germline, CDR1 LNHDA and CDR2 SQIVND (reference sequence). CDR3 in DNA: TGTGCCAGTAGTATACCAGGGGACAGGGGATGGGCTTTCTTT. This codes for CASSIPGDRGWAFF.